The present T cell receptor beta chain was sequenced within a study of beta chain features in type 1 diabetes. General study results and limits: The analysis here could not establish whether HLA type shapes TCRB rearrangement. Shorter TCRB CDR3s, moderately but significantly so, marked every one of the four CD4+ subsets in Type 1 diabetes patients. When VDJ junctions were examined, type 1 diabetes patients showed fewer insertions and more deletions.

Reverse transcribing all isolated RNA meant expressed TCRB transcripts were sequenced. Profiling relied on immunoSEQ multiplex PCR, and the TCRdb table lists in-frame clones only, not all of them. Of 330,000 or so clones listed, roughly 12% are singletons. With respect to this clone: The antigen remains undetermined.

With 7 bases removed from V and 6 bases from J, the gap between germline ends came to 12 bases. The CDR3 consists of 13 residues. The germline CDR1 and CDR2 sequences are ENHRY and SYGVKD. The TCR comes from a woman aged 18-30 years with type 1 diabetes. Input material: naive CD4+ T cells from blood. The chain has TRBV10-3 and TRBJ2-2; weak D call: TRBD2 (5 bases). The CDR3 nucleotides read TGTGCCATCAATTCGGACTTAGCCGGGGAGCTGTTTTTT. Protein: CAINSDLAGELFF.